Below, 24 T cell receptor beta chains from the same sample are listed, as sequenced in a study of CD4+ T cells in melanoma. This table comes from immunoSEQ multiplex PCR, and its TCRdb copy is limited to in-frame clones, with some not included. Of roughly 120,000 clones listed, over 80% are singletons. Input material: peripheral blood. Receptors originate from a human donor with melanoma.

This clone was observed once. This chain connects TRBV18 to TRBJ2-7, with D perhaps TRBD1 or TRBD2 (5 bases each). CDR1 and CDR2 (germline): KGHSH, LQKENI. The CDR3 covers 13 residues. V shed 2 bases and J shed 5 bases, with 10 bases lying between them. CDR3 bases: TGTGCCAGCTCACCAGGTTGGGACCACGAGCAGTACTTC. Translation: CASSPGWDHEQYF.

CDR3 residues: CASSSLQGYEQYF. The CDR3 DNA sequence: TGCGCCAGCAGCTCTCTACAGGGCTACGAGCAGTACTTC. The chain couples TRBV5-1 to TRBJ2-7, with D perhaps TRBD1 (6 bases). The ends were cut back, 3 bases at V and 3 bases at J, with 10 bases in the middle. The CDR3 is 13 residues long. The germline V gene encodes CDR1 SGHRS and CDR2 YFSETQ.

The chain employs TRBV11-3 and TRBJ2-1; no clear D gene. The germline CDR1 and CDR2 sequences are SGHNT and YENEEA. The CDR3 is 12 amino acids. Trimming took off 3 bases at V and 4 bases at J, with 4 bases between the two ends. Here the CDR3 reads CASSFDYNEQFF. CDR3 sequence (DNA): TGTGCCAGCAGCTTCGATTACAATGAGCAGTTCTTC.

The chain couples TRBV28 to TRBJ2-1; 7 nucleotides agree with TRBD2. This CDR3 contains 17 residues. The germline CDR1 and CDR2 sequences are MDHEN and SYDVKM. With V trimmed by 4 bases and J by 6 bases, 15 bases remained unmatched. In DNA form, the CDR3 reads TGTGCCAGCAGTTCCAGAACCCGGGACTATCAACCCAATGAGCAGTTCTTC. It translates to CASSSRTRDYQPNEQFF.

This chain uses TRBV5-1 with TRBJ2-1; 7 positions agree with TRBD2. Looked up from germline, CDR1 is SGHRS and CDR2 is YFSETQ. Unmatched junction bases numbered 4, after V lost 4 bases and J lost 0 bases. The CDR3 covers 15 residues. The CDR3 nucleotides read TGCGCCAGCAGCCCCGGGGGGAGCTCCTACAATGAGCAGTTCTTC. This encodes CASSPGGSSYNEQFF.

The gene calls are TRBV2 and TRBJ2-5, with D uncertain. Trimming left V 8 bases short and J 6 bases short, with 10 bases between. This CDR3 is 11 amino acids long. CDR1 and CDR2 (germline): SNHLY, FYNNEI. The CDR3 sequence is CASLSPQTQYF. Here the CDR3 DNA reads TGTGCCAGCTTGTCCCCGCAGACCCAGTACTTC. The variable domain in full, with the rest retrieved from reference TRBV2 and TRBJ2-5, is EPEVTQTPSHQVTQMGQEVILRCVPISNHLYFYWYRQILGQKVEFLVSFYNNEISEKSEIFDDQFSVERPDGSNFTLKIRSTKLEDSAMYFCASLSPQTQYFGPGTRLLVL.

The chain uses TRBV7-2 and TRBJ1-3; the match to TRBD1 covers 8 bases. The V gene end was trimmed by 1 base and the J gene end by 0 bases; junction bases not matched to a gene: 5. Germline values: CDR1 SGHTA, CDR2 FQGNSA. The CDR3 covers 17 residues. The CDR3 nucleotides are TGTGCCAGCAGCTTAGGGGGTACAGGGGGCTCTGGAAACACCATATATTTT. Protein sequence: CASSLGGTGGSGNTIYF.

This chain uses TRBV5-4 with TRBJ2-7, with D possibly being TRBD1 or TRBD2 (6 bases each). Germline loops: CDR1 SGHNT, CDR2 YYREEE (reference sequence). Trimming removed 0 bases at V and 2 bases at J, with 18 bases between. The length of the CDR3 is 17 residues. Written as DNA, the CDR3 is TGTGCCAGCAGCTTGGTGGGAGTGGGGGGCCGACCCTACGAGCAGTACTTC. As protein: CASSLVGVGGRPYEQYF.

The CDR3 spells CASSLSRYLNTEAFF. Here the CDR3 DNA reads TGTGCCAGCAGCTTAAGCAGGTACTTAAACACTGAAGCTTTCTTT. V is TRBV7-2 and J is TRBJ1-1, with no clear D. The germline V gene has CDR1 SGHTA and CDR2 FQGNSA. This CDR3 contains 15 residues. V gave up 2 bases and J gave up 2 bases, with 12 bases separating them.

V and J are TRBV10-2 and TRBJ2-3, with D perhaps TRBD1 or TRBD2 (5 bases each). Germline assignment: CDR1 WSHSY and CDR2 SAAADI. V was shortened by 7 bases and J by 0 bases, with 8 bases between the two germline ends. The CDR3 length is 13 residues. Written as DNA, the CDR3 is TGCGCCAGCATGGGACCAAGCACAGATACGCAGTATTTT. It translates to CASMGPSTDTQYF.

The CDR3 nucleotides are TGCAGCGGCTGGGGGGGAGGTGGGAACACTGAAGCTTTCTTT. The encoded protein is CSGWGGGGNTEAFF. The gene calls are TRBV29-1 and TRBJ1-1; D perhaps matches TRBD1 (5 bases). Germline CDR1 and CDR2: SQVTM and ANQGSEA. This CDR3 is built from 14 residues. V was pared by 7 bases and J by 1 base, with 16 bases between.

The chain recombines TRBV21-1 with TRBJ2-7; the table calls TRBD2, which could not be checked here. TRBV21-1 counts as a pseudogene. This CDR3 comprises 14 residues. The CDR3 loop reads CASTGLFVSYEQYF. In DNA form, the CDR3 reads TGTGCCAGCACTGGACTCTTCGTCTCCTACGAGCAGTACTTC.

This chain joins TRBV29-1 and TRBJ1-5; a weak D match, TRBD1 (5 bases). The CDR3 spans 13 residues. Trimming shortened V by 5 bases and J by 0 bases, and 8 bases separated the two germline ends. Germline CDR1 SQVTM, CDR2 ANQGSEA. CDR3 residues: CSVKTDSNQPQHF. The CDR3 DNA follows: TGCAGCGTTAAGACAGATAGCAATCAGCCCCAGCATTTT. The whole variable domain, filled in from reference TRBV29-1 and TRBJ1-5, reads SAVISQKPSRDICQRGTSLTIQCQVDSQVTMMFWYRQQPGQSLTLIATANQGSEATYESGFVIDKFPISRPNLTFSTLTVSNMSPEDSSIYLCSVKTDSNQPQHFGDGTRLSIL.

The DNA of the CDR3 is TGCAGCGTTGAGACGGGACAGCCAGTAGGAGATACGCAGTATTTT. Its protein is CSVETGQPVGDTQYF. This chain joins TRBV29-1 and TRBJ2-3; 7 bases map to TRBD1. CDR1 is SQVTM and CDR2 is ANQGSEA in the germline V gene. V trimming: 3 bases; J trimming: 5 bases; junction bases outside the gene matches: 11. The CDR3 is 15 amino acids.

The chain recombines TRBV7-3 with TRBJ2-5, with 8 bases identical to TRBD2. Unmatched junction bases numbered 15, after V lost 2 bases and J lost 4 bases. Germline V gene lookup returns CDR1 SGHTA and CDR2 FQGTGA. This CDR3 is built from 18 residues. The CDR3, as DNA: TGTGCCAGCAGCTTACTCGGCCGGACTAGCTCCTCCCCAGAGACCCAGTACTTC. Translation gives CASSLLGRTSSSPETQYF.

The sample holds one count of this clone. The CDR3 region is CASNGGRTDTQYF. In DNA form, the CDR3 reads TGTGCCTCAAACGGGGGACGCACAGATACGCAGTATTTT. The chain uses TRBV30 and TRBJ2-3, with D perhaps TRBD2 (6 bases). The CDR3 loop spans 13 amino acids. CDR1 is GTSNPN, CDR2 SVGIG, per germline (reference sequence). Trimming shortened V by 7 bases and J by 1 base, and 12 bases separated the two germline ends.

This clone has a single count. The chain couples TRBV11-3 to TRBJ2-3; the D is unclear. Trimming removed 4 bases at V and 2 bases at J, with 10 bases between. The CDR3 is made up of 14 amino acids. CDR1 is SGHNT and CDR2 is YENEEA in the germline V gene. The CDR3, as DNA: TGTGCCAGCAGCTACGGGCTCCCCACAGATACGCAGTATTTT. Its protein is CASSYGLPTDTQYF.

The V call is TRBV9, the J call TRBJ2-5; D gene ambiguous. This CDR3 region has 14 residues. The V end lost 0 bases, the J end lost 1 base, and 7 bases lay between the germline ends. Germline CDR1 SGDLS, CDR2 YYNGEE. CDR3 protein: CASSVGYPQETQYF. CDR3 in DNA: TGTGCCAGCAGCGTAGGCTATCCCCAAGAGACCCAGTACTTC. Based on the CDR3 plus reference TRBV9 and TRBJ2-5, the full variable domain is DSGVTQTPKHLITATGQRVTLRCSPRSGDLSVYWYQQSLDQGLQFLIQYYNGEERAKGNILERFSAQQFPDLHSELNLSSLELGDSALYFCASSVGYPQETQYFGPGTRLLVL.

The chain uses TRBV10-2 and TRBJ1-1; 7 nucleotides line up with TRBD1. The CDR3 is made up of 12 amino acids. Trimming cost V 9 bases and J 4 bases; bases outside gene matches: 5. Per germline, CDR1 WSHSY and CDR2 SAAADI. The CDR3 region has the DNA TGCGCCAGTGCGACAGGGCGCACTGAAGCTTTCTTT. Protein product: CASATGRTEAFF.

This chain links TRBV5-1 with TRBJ1-3; 10 bases match TRBD1. The trim removed 1 base at V and 1 base at J, leaving 8 bases unmatched. Germline CDR1 SGHRS, CDR2 YFSETQ. The CDR3 length is 18 residues. CDR3: CASSLFGTGVGSGNTIYF. As DNA, the CDR3 is TGCGCCAGCAGCTTGTTTGGGACAGGGGTAGGGTCTGGAAACACCATATATTTT.

This clone was recorded once. This sequence joins TRBV7-3 and TRBJ2-2; TRBD2 matches at 9 bases. This CDR3 comprises 17 residues. Germline loops: CDR1 SGHTA, CDR2 FQGTGA. Trimming removed 0 bases from V and 3 bases from J; junction bases left unmatched: 5. The CDR3 protein is CASSLTAAGGYTGELFF. CDR3 nucleotides: TGTGCCAGCAGCTTAACGGCGGCGGGAGGGTACACCGGGGAGCTGTTTTTT.

The chain has TRBV15 and TRBJ2-1; no clear D gene. This CDR3 spans 14 amino acids. V lost 5 bases, J lost 6 bases, and 14 bases lay in between. Germline assignment: CDR1 LNHNV and CDR2 YYDKDF (reference sequence). CDR3 amino acids: CATSSTVRVNEQFF. The CDR3 DNA is TGTGCCACCAGCTCTACGGTTCGGGTCAATGAGCAGTTCTTC.

The rearrangement uses TRBV5-4 and TRBJ2-3; 10 bases align to TRBD2. Germline CDR1 reads SGHNT; CDR2 reads YYREEE (reference sequence). After removal of 3 bases from V and 4 bases from J, the junction contained 5 bases not matched to a gene. This CDR3 is built from 15 residues. The DNA for the CDR3 is TGTGCCAGCAGCTCTTCAGCGGGAGGGGCAGATACGCAGTATTTT. This translates into CASSSSAGGADTQYF.

This clone was seen a handful of times. The chain uses TRBV6-5 and TRBJ1-1, with D perhaps matching TRBD1 (5 bases). This CDR3 has 11 amino acids. CDR1 MNHEY and CDR2 SVGAGI come from the germline V gene. V was clipped by 8 bases and J by 4 bases, with 8 bases between them. The CDR3 DNA sequence: TGTGCCAGCCGGGGGTTCACTGAAGCTTTCTTT. This sequence encodes CASRGFTEAFF.